This T cell receptor beta chain appears in the sequencing data of a study of spatial heterogeneity in lung cancer. In the study overall: Raw sequencing reads included, on average, more than eight appearances of each unique TCR and UMI combination. Study results and caveats: Counts that tracked tumor mutation counts were those of expanded intratumoral alpha and beta TCRs.

Time point specified: sample taken at primary tumor resection. Patients with untreated early-stage non-small cell lung cancer, numbering approximately 70, were the donors. Sequencing of whole RNA from tumor, nontumor lung or frozen PBMC involved no sorting. Every TCR cDNA molecule bore a unique molecular identifier. MiXCR, run by TCRdb on the 5' RACE reads, gives a single entry per CDR3 protein. This table has 6,000 to 9,500 distinct CDR3 sequences, around 8.2% appearing once. CDR1 is LNHDA and CDR2 is SQIVND in the germline V gene (reference sequence). There are 13 residues in the CDR3. Of note for this clonotype: The antigen is undetermined. A single base separates this from a much larger clone, so it may be a read error.

The sample was lung tumor tissue, taken at surgery. The chain combines TRBV19 with TRBJ1-5; no reliable D call. This receptor was obtained from a male donor with early-stage non-small cell lung cancer. DNA of the CDR3: TGTGCCAGTAGTATCCTTTCACAGCAGCCCCGGCATTTT. Its translation is CASSILSQQPRHF.